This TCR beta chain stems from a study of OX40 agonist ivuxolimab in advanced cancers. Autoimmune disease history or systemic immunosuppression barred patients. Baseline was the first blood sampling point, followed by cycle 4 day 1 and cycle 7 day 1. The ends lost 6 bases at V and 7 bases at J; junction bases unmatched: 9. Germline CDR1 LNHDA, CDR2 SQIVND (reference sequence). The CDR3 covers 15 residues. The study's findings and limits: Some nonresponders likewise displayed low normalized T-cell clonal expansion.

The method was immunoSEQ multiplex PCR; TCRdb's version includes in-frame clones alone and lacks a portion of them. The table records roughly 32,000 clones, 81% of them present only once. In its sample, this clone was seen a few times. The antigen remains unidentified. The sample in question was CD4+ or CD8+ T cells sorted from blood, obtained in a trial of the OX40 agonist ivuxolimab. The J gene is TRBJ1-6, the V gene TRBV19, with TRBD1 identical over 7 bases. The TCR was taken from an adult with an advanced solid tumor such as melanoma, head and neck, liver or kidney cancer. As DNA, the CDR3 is TGTGCCAGTAGCAGGGTCGGGGACAGAAATTCACCCCTCCACTTT. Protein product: CASSRVGDRNSPLHF.